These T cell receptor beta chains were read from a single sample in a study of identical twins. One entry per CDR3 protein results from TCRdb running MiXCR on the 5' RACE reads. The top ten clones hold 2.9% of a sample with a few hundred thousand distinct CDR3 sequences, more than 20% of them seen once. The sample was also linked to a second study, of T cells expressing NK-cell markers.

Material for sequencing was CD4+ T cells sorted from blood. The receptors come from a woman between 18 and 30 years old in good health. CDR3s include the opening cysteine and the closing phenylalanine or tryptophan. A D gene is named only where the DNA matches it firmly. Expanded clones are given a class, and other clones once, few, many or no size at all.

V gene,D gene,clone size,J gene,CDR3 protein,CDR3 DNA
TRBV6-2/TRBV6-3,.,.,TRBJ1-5,CASSPRADGSPQHF,TGTGCCAGCAGTCCCCGGGCAGACGGTTCGCCCCAGCATTTT
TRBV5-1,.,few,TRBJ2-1,CASSLAGTYAPNEQFF,TGCGCCAGCAGCTTGGCCGGGACGTACGCTCCTAATGAGCAGTTCTTC
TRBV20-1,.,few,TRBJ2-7,CSAHPPGFEDEQYF,TGCAGTGCTCACCCCCCAGGGTTTGAAGACGAGCAGTACTTC
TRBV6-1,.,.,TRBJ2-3,CASSVRWGPSASDTQYF,TGTGCCAGCAGTGTCCGGTGGGGCCCATCCGCATCGGATACGCAGTATTTT
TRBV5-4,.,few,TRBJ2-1,CASSPRRSGGSYNEQFF,TGTGCCAGCAGTCCTCGGCGTAGCGGAGGTTCCTACAATGAGCAGTTCTTC
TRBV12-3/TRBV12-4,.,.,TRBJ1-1,CASTRRHVNTEAFF,TGTGCCAGCACCCGGAGGCATGTGAACACTGAAGCTTTCTTT
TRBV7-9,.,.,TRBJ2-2,CASTTAGTGELFF,TGTGCCAGCACCACCGCGGGGACCGGGGAGCTGTTTTTT
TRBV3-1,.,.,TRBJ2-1,CASSYGGPDDEQFF,TGTGCCAGCAGTTACGGGGGCCCCGACGATGAGCAGTTCTTC
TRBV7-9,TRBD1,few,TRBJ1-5,CASSAGTGQPQHF,TGTGCCAGCAGCGCTGGGACAGGACAGCCCCAGCATTTT
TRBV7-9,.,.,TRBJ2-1,CASSVTQGGNEQFF,TGTGCCAGCAGCGTAACACAGGGGGGGAATGAGCAGTTCTTC
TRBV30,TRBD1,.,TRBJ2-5,CAWGGLRGETQYF,TGTGCCTGGGGGGGTCTCAGGGGGGAGACCCAGTACTTC
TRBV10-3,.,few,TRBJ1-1,CAISEQENTEAFF,TGTGCCATCAGTGAACAGGAGAACACTGAAGCTTTCTTT
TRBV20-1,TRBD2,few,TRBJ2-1,CSARGLARNEQFF,TGCAGTGCTAGGGGACTAGCTCGCAATGAGCAGTTCTTC
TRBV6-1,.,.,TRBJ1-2,CASSEPGSRRGYTF,TGTGCCAGCAGTGAGCCGGGCTCGAGACGGGGCTACACCTTC
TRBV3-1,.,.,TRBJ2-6,CASSQGPVFSGANVLTF,TGTGCCAGCAGCCAAGGGCCAGTCTTCTCTGGGGCCAACGTCCTGACTTTC
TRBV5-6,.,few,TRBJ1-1,CASSLGLGGGTEAFF,TGTGCCAGCAGCTTGGGGCTGGGAGGCGGAACTGAAGCTTTCTTT
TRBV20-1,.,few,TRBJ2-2,CSASIIGSNTGELFF,TGCAGTGCTAGTATTATCGGATCGAACACCGGGGAGCTGTTTTTT
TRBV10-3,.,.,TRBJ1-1,CAISPTGKQSAFF,TGTGCCATCAGCCCGACCGGGAAACAGTCTGCTTTCTTT
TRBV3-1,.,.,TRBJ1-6,CASSLRGKGSPLHF,TGTGCCAGCAGCCTCAGGGGCAAGGGATCACCCCTCCACTTT
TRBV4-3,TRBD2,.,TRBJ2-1,CASSQVSSGSVEQFF,TGCGCCAGCAGCCAAGTCTCTAGCGGGAGTGTTGAGCAGTTCTTC
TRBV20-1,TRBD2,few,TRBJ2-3,CSARDWKSGGQADTQYF,TGCAGTGCTAGAGATTGGAAGAGCGGGGGGCAGGCAGATACGCAGTATTTT
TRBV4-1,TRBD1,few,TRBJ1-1,CASSQTGVNTEAFF,TGCGCCAGCAGCCAGACAGGGGTCAACACTGAAGCTTTCTTT
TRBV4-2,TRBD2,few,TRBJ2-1,CASSQEEAGARNEQFF,TGTGCCAGCAGCCAAGAGGAAGCGGGGGCCCGAAATGAGCAGTTCTTC
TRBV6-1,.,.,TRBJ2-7,CASSHRDQIYEQYF,TGTGCCAGCAGCCACCGGGACCAGATCTACGAGCAGTACTTC
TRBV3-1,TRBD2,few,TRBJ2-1,CASRLAGGNLNEQFF,TGTGCCAGCAGACTAGCGGGGGGGAACCTCAATGAGCAGTTCTTC
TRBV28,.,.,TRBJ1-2,CASSPGGEDGYTF,TGTGCCAGCAGTCCGGGGGGGGAGGATGGCTACACCTTC
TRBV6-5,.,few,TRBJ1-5,CASSYTGRTQPQHF,TGTGCCAGCAGTTACACGGGACGTACTCAGCCCCAGCATTTT
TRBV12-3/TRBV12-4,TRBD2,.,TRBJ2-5,CASSLRVGLAGQETQYF,TGTGCCAGCAGTTTACGGGTGGGACTAGCGGGACAAGAGACCCAGTACTTC
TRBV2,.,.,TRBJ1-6,CASPPRNSPLHF,TGTGCCTCACCCCCTAGGAATTCACCCCTCCACTTT
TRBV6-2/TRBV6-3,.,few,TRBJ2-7,CASSYSWGEWYF,TGTGCCAGCAGTTACTCGTGGGGAGAGTGGTACTTC
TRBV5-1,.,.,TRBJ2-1,CASSLSHSNEQFF,TGCGCCAGCAGCTTGAGCCACTCTAATGAGCAGTTCTTC
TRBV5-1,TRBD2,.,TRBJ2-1,CASSLMTSGAYNEQFF,TGCGCCAGCAGCTTAATGACTAGCGGAGCCTACAATGAGCAGTTCTTC
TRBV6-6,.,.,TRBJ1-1,CASSYSNSEAFF,TGTGCCAGCAGTTACTCGAATTCTGAAGCTTTCTTT
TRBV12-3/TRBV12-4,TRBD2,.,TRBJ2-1,CASSSPGLAYYNEQFF,TGTGCCAGCAGTTCCCCGGGACTAGCGTACTACAATGAGCAGTTCTTC
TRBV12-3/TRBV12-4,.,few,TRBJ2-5,CASRALETQYF,TGTGCCAGCAGGGCGCTGGAGACCCAGTACTTC
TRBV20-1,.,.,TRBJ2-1,CSARDKGTGYNEQFF,TGCAGTGCTAGAGACAAGGGCACGGGATACAATGAGCAGTTCTTC
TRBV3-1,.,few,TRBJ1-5,CASSQDPGKGNQPQHF,TGTGCCAGCAGCCAAGATCCAGGGAAAGGCAATCAGCCCCAGCATTTT
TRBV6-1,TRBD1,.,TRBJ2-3,CASSRRDRARTDTQYF,TGTGCCAGCAGTCGACGAGACAGGGCCCGCACAGATACGCAGTATTTT
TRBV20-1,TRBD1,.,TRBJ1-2,CSARAGTESFDTF,TGCAGTGCTAGAGCCGGGACAGAATCCTTTGACACCTTC
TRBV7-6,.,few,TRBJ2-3,CASSPALVRGDTQYF,TGTGCCAGCAGCCCCGCGCTAGTCAGGGGTGATACGCAGTATTTT
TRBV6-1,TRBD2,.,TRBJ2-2,CATLPGTSVIGELFF,TGTGCCACTTTGCCCGGGACTAGCGTGATCGGGGAGCTGTTTTTT
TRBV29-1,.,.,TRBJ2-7,CSAVINYEQYF,TGCAGCGCCGTAATCAACTACGAGCAGTACTTC
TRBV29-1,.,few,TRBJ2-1,CSAPGWGKVTSEQFF,TGCAGCGCCCCCGGGTGGGGTAAGGTCACGAGCGAGCAGTTCTTC
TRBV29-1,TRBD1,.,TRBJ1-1,CSVAIGTANTEAFF,TGCAGCGTTGCAATAGGGACAGCGAACACTGAAGCTTTCTTT
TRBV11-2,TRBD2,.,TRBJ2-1,CASSLLSSGRAYNEQFF,TGTGCCAGCAGCTTGTTATCTAGCGGGAGGGCCTACAATGAGCAGTTCTTC
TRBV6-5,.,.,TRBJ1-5,CASSFRGSNQPQHF,TGTGCCAGCAGTTTTCGGGGGAGCAATCAGCCCCAGCATTTT
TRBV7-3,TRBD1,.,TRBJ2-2,CASSMGQGNTGELFF,TGTGCCAGCAGCATGGGACAGGGAAACACCGGGGAGCTGTTTTTT
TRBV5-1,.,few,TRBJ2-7,CASAAVGGTYEQYF,TGCGCCAGCGCTGCCGTGGGGGGCACCTACGAGCAGTACTTC
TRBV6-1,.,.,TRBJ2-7,CASNQRSGGSSYEQYF,TGTGCCAGCAACCAAAGGTCCGGGGGAAGCTCCTACGAGCAGTACTTC
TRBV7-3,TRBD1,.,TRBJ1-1,CASSLQGQGKAFF,TGTGCCAGCAGCCTACAGGGACAGGGGAAAGCTTTCTTT
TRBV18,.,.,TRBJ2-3,CASSRRVGDSSYSTDTQYF,TGTGCCAGCTCACGGAGGGTCGGGGACTCCTCATATAGCACAGATACGCAGTATTTT
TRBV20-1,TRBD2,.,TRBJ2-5,CSAGGGGALETQYF,TGCAGTGCAGGGGGCGGGGGGGCCTTAGAGACCCAGTACTTC
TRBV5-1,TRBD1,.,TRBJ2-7,CASSWDRGNEQYF,TGCGCCAGCAGCTGGGACAGGGGAAACGAGCAGTACTTC
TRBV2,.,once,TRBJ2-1,CASSEASPGMNEQFF,TGTGCCAGCAGTGAAGCGTCGCCGGGAATGAATGAGCAGTTCTTC
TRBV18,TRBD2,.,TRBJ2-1,CASSPGTMFEQFF,TGTGCCAGCTCTCCCGGGACTATGTTTGAGCAGTTCTTC
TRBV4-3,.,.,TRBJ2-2,CASSQDPASRTGELFF,TGCGCCAGCAGCCAAGATCCGGCTAGCCGCACCGGGGAGCTGTTTTTT
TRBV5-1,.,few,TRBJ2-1,CASRTGTPYNEQFF,TGCGCCAGCAGAACCGGGACGCCCTACAATGAGCAGTTCTTC
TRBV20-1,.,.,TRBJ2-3,CSAPPPGPDTDTQYF,TGCAGTGCTCCGCCCCCGGGACCCGACACAGATACGCAGTATTTT
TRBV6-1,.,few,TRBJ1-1,CASKPPGQGQRAFF,TGTGCCAGCAAACCCCCGGGGCAGGGCCAACGAGCTTTCTTT
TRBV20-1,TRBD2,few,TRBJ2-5,CSAGGTSGRETQYF,TGCAGTGCTGGTGGGACTAGCGGAAGGGAGACCCAGTACTTC